A selection of T cell receptor beta chains follows, all from one sample in a study of identical twins. Using its own MiXCR run on the 5' RACE reads, TCRdb lists one record per CDR3 protein. Among hundreds of thousands of distinct CDR3 sequences, 9% to 15% were seen once, and the ten largest hold around 1.5%. These records were also assigned to another study, of yellow fever vaccine responses in identical twins.

Sequencing was performed on PBMCs. Receptors were obtained from a young woman in good health. CDR3s include the opening cysteine and the closing phenylalanine or tryptophan. D genes are given only for firm matches. Expanded clones get a size class; other rows say once, few or many, or leave the size out.

d_gene	abundance	j_gene	v_gene	CDR3aa	CDR3nt
.	.	TRBJ2-5	TRBV7-8	CASSLRSGAAFQETQYF	TGTGCCAGCAGCTTGAGGTCAGGGGCGGCCTTCCAAGAGACCCAGTACTTC
TRBD1	few	TRBJ2-7	TRBV10-3	CAITGTGNEQYF	TGTGCCATCACAGGGACAGGGAACGAGCAGTACTTC
.	.	TRBJ1-1	TRBV10-3	CAISERGPENTEAFF	TGTGCCATCAGCGAACGGGGGCCGGAGAACACTGAAGCTTTCTTT
TRBD1	few	TRBJ2-2	TRBV7-7	CASSPKTGFNGELFF	TGTGCCAGCAGCCCGAAGACAGGGTTTAACGGGGAGCTGTTTTTT
TRBD2	few	TRBJ2-3	TRBV15	CATSPLAAYTDTQYF	TGTGCCACCAGTCCTCTAGCGGCTTACACAGATACGCAGTATTTT
TRBD2	.	TRBJ2-3	TRBV3-1	CASSQGLAVSTDTQYF	TGTGCCAGCAGCCAAGGACTAGCGGTTAGCACAGATACGCAGTATTTT
TRBD1	few	TRBJ1-4	TRBV7-8	CASSSRGKPNEKLFF	TGTGCCAGCAGCTCCAGGGGGAAGCCTAATGAAAAACTGTTTTTT
.	.	TRBJ1-4	TRBV5-1	CASSLQPNEKLFF	TGCGCCAGCAGCTTACAGCCTAATGAAAAACTGTTTTTT
.	.	TRBJ2-3	TRBV11-2	CASSLESGSVPDTQYF	TGTGCCAGCAGCTTAGAGAGCGGAAGCGTTCCAGATACGCAGTATTTT
TRBD2	.	TRBJ2-7	TRBV11-1	CASSPTGTSGIRAPYEQYF	TGTGCCAGCAGCCCGACCGGGACTAGCGGTATCAGGGCCCCCTACGAGCAGTACTTC
.	few	TRBJ1-4	TRBV9	CASSASDEKLFF	TGTGCCAGCAGCGCGTCCGATGAAAAACTGTTTTTT